These T cell receptor beta chains were read from a single sample in a study of blood T cells in healthy people across ages. MiXCR, run by TCRdb on the 5' RACE reads, gives a single entry per CDR3 protein. The sample holds roughly 1.9 million distinct CDR3 sequences, more than 35% seen once. The sequenced sample consisted of blood. Every receptor here comes from a human donor in good health. Each CDR3 is given with its conserved first and last residue. The D gene is left open where the match is weak. A clone size is listed for some rows: how often the clone was seen (once, few, many), or a class if it is expanded.

size: .; V: TRBV12-3/TRBV12-4; D: TRBD2; J: TRBJ2-7; CDR3: CASSFLAGSHYEQYF; DNA: TGTGCCAGCAGTTTCTTAGCGGGGTCACACTACGAGCAGTACTTC
size: many; V: TRBV29-1; D: .; J: TRBJ1-5; CDR3: CSVETGYNQPQHF; DNA: TGCAGCGTTGAAACAGGCTATAATCAGCCCCAGCATTTT
size: .; V: TRBV7-3; D: .; J: TRBJ1-1; CDR3: CASSLGVRSNTEAFF; DNA: TGTGCCAGCAGCTTAGGCGTCAGAAGTAACACTGAAGCTTTCTTT
size: few; V: TRBV28; D: .; J: TRBJ2-6; CDR3: CASITTRSGPSSGANVLTF; DNA: TGTGCCAGCATCACAACCCGATCCGGGCCGAGCTCTGGGGCCAACGTCCTGACTTTC
size: few; V: TRBV2; D: TRBD2; J: TRBJ2-5; CDR3: CASRWTSGGQETQYF; DNA: TGTGCCAGCAGGTGGACTAGCGGGGGGCAAGAGACCCAGTACTTC
size: .; V: TRBV13; D: .; J: TRBJ1-6; CDR3: CASSWGISPLHF; DNA: TGTGCCAGCAGCTGGGGTATCTCACCCCTCCACTTT
size: .; V: TRBV29-1; D: TRBD1; J: TRBJ2-7; CDR3: CSVARQGASYGQYF; DNA: TGCAGCGTTGCAAGACAGGGGGCATCATACGGGCAGTACTTC
size: .; V: TRBV4-1; D: .; J: TRBJ2-1; CDR3: CASSQDGLGRNNEQFF; DNA: TGCGCCAGCAGCCAAGATGGGTTGGGACGCAACAATGAGCAGTTCTTC
size: few; V: TRBV7-3; D: .; J: TRBJ2-1; CDR3: CASSLTRGGRNEQFF; DNA: TGTGCCAGCAGCTTAACGAGGGGGGGGCGAAATGAGCAGTTCTTC
size: .; V: TRBV20-1; D: .; J: TRBJ2-7; CDR3: CSANSYDSDSYEQYF; DNA: TGCAGTGCTAATTCATACGACAGCGACTCTTACGAGCAGTACTTC
size: .; V: TRBV29-1; D: .; J: TRBJ1-1; CDR3: CSVREPGEAFF; DNA: TGCAGCGTCAGAGAACCGGGGGAAGCTTTCTTT
size: .; V: TRBV4-2; D: TRBD2; J: TRBJ2-5; CDR3: CASSAGGYLQETQYF; DNA: TGTGCCAGCTCTGCCGGGGGGTACCTCCAAGAGACCCAGTACTTC
size: .; V: TRBV5-5; D: .; J: TRBJ2-1; CDR3: CASSLAGAHNEQFF; DNA: TGTGCCAGCAGCTTGGCCGGCGCCCACAATGAGCAGTTCTTC
size: few; V: TRBV9; D: TRBD1; J: TRBJ1-2; CDR3: CASSPPPGQVQSNYGYTF; DNA: TGTGCCAGCAGCCCGCCACCGGGACAGGTCCAATCAAACTATGGCTACACCTTC
size: .; V: TRBV20-1; D: .; J: TRBJ2-1; CDR3: CSARDLDGFSNEQFF; DNA: TGCAGTGCTAGAGATCTCGACGGATTTTCCAATGAGCAGTTCTTC
size: .; V: TRBV5-1; D: .; J: TRBJ1-5; CDR3: CASSLNGGFGQPQHF; DNA: TGCGCCAGCAGCTTGAATGGAGGGTTCGGGCAGCCCCAGCATTTT
size: few; V: TRBV6-1; D: .; J: TRBJ2-3; CDR3: CASSEAGGLYTDTQYF; DNA: TGTGCCAGCAGTGAAGCCGGGGGATTATACACAGATACGCAGTATTTT
size: many; V: TRBV12-3/TRBV12-4; D: TRBD1; J: TRBJ1-2; CDR3: CASSPTGAYGYTF; DNA: TGTGCCAGCAGTCCGACAGGGGCCTATGGCTACACCTTC
size: few; V: TRBV29-1; D: TRBD1; J: TRBJ2-5; CDR3: CSVPGQSKETQYF; DNA: TGCAGCGTGCCGGGACAGTCCAAGGAGACCCAGTACTTC
size: few; V: TRBV5-1; D: TRBD1; J: TRBJ2-7; CDR3: CASSGPDRANYEQYF; DNA: TGCGCCAGCAGCGGGCCGGACAGGGCCAACTACGAGCAGTACTTC
size: .; V: TRBV12-3/TRBV12-4; D: .; J: TRBJ2-5; CDR3: CASRQGVAGETQYF; DNA: TGTGCCAGCAGACAAGGGGTTGCGGGAGAGACCCAGTACTTC
size: .; V: TRBV15; D: .; J: TRBJ2-3; CDR3: CATSRELGDTQYF; DNA: TGTGCCACCAGCAGAGAGCTGGGAGATACGCAGTATTTT
size: few; V: TRBV20-1; D: .; J: TRBJ1-1; CDR3: CSASWFGKEAFF; DNA: TGCAGTGCTAGTTGGTTCGGAAAGGAAGCTTTCTTT
size: .; V: TRBV6-5; D: TRBD1; J: TRBJ1-1; CDR3: CASSQIDRGNTEAFF; DNA: TGTGCCAGCAGTCAAATTGACAGGGGTAACACTGAAGCTTTCTTT
size: few; V: TRBV20-1; D: TRBD2; J: TRBJ2-1; CDR3: CSANSGGLLNEQFF; DNA: TGCAGTGCAAATAGCGGGGGATTGCTCAATGAGCAGTTCTTC
size: .; V: TRBV18; D: .; J: TRBJ2-1; CDR3: CASSAGMGPYNEQFF; DNA: TGTGCCAGCTCGGCCGGAATGGGTCCCTACAATGAGCAGTTCTTC
size: .; V: TRBV20-1; D: TRBD2; J: TRBJ2-1; CDR3: CSARAASGEQFF; DNA: TGCAGTGCTAGGGCGGCTAGCGGGGAGCAGTTCTTC
size: .; V: TRBV4-3; D: .; J: TRBJ2-2; CDR3: CASSQDYIQNTGELFF; DNA: TGCGCCAGCAGCCAAGATTACATCCAAAACACCGGGGAGCTGTTTTTT
size: .; V: TRBV20-1; D: .; J: TRBJ1-2; CDR3: CSARDPGPPTNYGYTF; DNA: TGCAGTGCTAGAGATCCGGGACCGCCTACCAACTATGGCTACACCTTC
size: .; V: TRBV7-9; D: .; J: TRBJ1-4; CDR3: CASSLARQPNEKLFF; DNA: TGTGCCAGCAGCTTAGCGAGACAGCCTAATGAAAAACTGTTTTTT
size: few; V: TRBV7-9; D: TRBD1; J: TRBJ1-1; CDR3: CASSPRQGIFTEAFF; DNA: TGTGCCAGCAGCCCTCGACAGGGGATTTTCACTGAAGCTTTCTTT
size: .; V: TRBV29-1; D: TRBD1; J: TRBJ1-2; CDR3: CSVNQGGYYGYTF; DNA: TGCAGCGTTAACCAGGGGGGGTACTATGGCTACACCTTC
size: .; V: TRBV20-1; D: .; J: TRBJ1-2; CDR3: CSARKAAITF; DNA: TGCAGTGCTAGAAAGGCGGCTATCACCTTC
size: .; V: TRBV28; D: TRBD2; J: TRBJ2-3; CDR3: CASRMGGRADTQYF; DNA: TGTGCCAGCCGAATGGGGGGGAGGGCAGATACGCAGTATTTT
size: .; V: TRBV6-5; D: TRBD2; J: TRBJ2-1; CDR3: CASNQLGLGVDEQLF; DNA: TGTGCCAGTAATCAATTGGGACTAGGAGTCGATGAGCAGCTCTTC
size: .; V: TRBV20-1; D: .; J: TRBJ1-2; CDR3: CSARGVGQNYGYTF; DNA: TGCAGTGCTAGAGGGGTGGGCCAAAACTATGGCTACACCTTC
size: .; V: TRBV7-9; D: .; J: TRBJ2-1; CDR3: CASSLVLVFEQFF; DNA: TGTGCCAGCAGCTTAGTCCTTGTGTTTGAGCAGTTCTTC
size: few; V: TRBV6-2/TRBV6-3; D: TRBD2; J: TRBJ2-1; CDR3: CASSLTSGATYNEQFF; DNA: TGTGCCAGCAGTTTGACTAGCGGGGCAACCTACAATGAGCAGTTCTTC
size: .; V: TRBV7-2; D: .; J: TRBJ1-6; CDR3: CASSLSAGMNSPLHF; DNA: TGTGCCAGCAGCTTATCGGCAGGGATGAATTCACCCCTCCACTTT
size: few; V: TRBV5-1; D: TRBD2; J: TRBJ2-5; CDR3: CASSSAGLEVETQYF; DNA: TGCGCCAGCAGCTCAGCTGGACTAGAGGTAGAGACCCAGTACTTC
size: .; V: TRBV29-1; D: TRBD1; J: TRBJ1-2; CDR3: CSVDPGQRNYGYTF; DNA: TGCAGCGTCGACCCGGGACAGAGAAACTATGGCTACACCTTC
size: .; V: TRBV20-1; D: TRBD2; J: TRBJ2-5; CDR3: CSAPKGAGGLQETQYF; DNA: TGCAGTGCTCCAAAGGGAGCGGGGGGGCTTCAAGAGACCCAGTACTTC
size: .; V: TRBV6-5; D: TRBD1; J: TRBJ1-1; CDR3: CASSYGTDASEAFF; DNA: TGTGCCAGCAGTTACGGGACAGACGCTTCTGAAGCTTTCTTT
size: few; V: TRBV6-2/TRBV6-3; D: .; J: TRBJ1-1; CDR3: CASSFGPTGAFF; DNA: TGTGCCAGCAGTTTCGGGCCGACAGGAGCTTTCTTT
size: .; V: TRBV11-2; D: TRBD1; J: TRBJ2-4; CDR3: CASSPTPQGAIAKNIQYF; DNA: TGTGCCAGCAGCCCGACCCCGCAGGGGGCGATAGCCAAAAACATTCAGTACTTC
size: .; V: TRBV6-4; D: .; J: TRBJ2-1; CDR3: CASNTELHGQFF; DNA: TGTGCCAGCAATACGGAACTACATGGGCAGTTCTTC
size: few; V: TRBV29-1; D: .; J: TRBJ2-2; CDR3: CSVELGINTGELFF; DNA: TGCAGCGTTGAATTGGGGATAAACACCGGGGAGCTGTTTTTT
size: few; V: TRBV6-5; D: .; J: TRBJ2-3; CDR3: CASSYASGYPDTQYF; DNA: TGTGCCAGCAGTTACGCCTCAGGGTACCCAGATACGCAGTATTTT
size: .; V: TRBV7-2; D: .; J: TRBJ1-2; CDR3: CASSYRAQGYGYTF; DNA: TGTGCCAGCAGTTACAGGGCCCAGGGCTATGGCTACACCTTC
size: few; V: TRBV4-2; D: .; J: TRBJ2-7; CDR3: CASSLIGDTYEQYF; DNA: TGTGCCAGCAGCCTAATAGGGGATACCTACGAGCAGTACTTC
size: few; V: TRBV7-2; D: .; J: TRBJ2-5; CDR3: CASSLGSGLWETQYF; DNA: TGTGCCAGCAGCTTAGGGAGTGGGCTATGGGAGACCCAGTACTTC
size: .; V: TRBV29-1; D: .; J: TRBJ2-5; CDR3: CSAGGSVQETQYF; DNA: TGCAGCGCCGGGGGTAGCGTCCAAGAGACCCAGTACTTC
size: .; V: TRBV27; D: .; J: TRBJ1-1; CDR3: CASSPFRWAEAFF; DNA: TGTGCCAGCAGTCCATTCCGGTGGGCTGAAGCTTTCTTT
size: .; V: TRBV30; D: .; J: TRBJ1-2; CDR3: CAWSPDSYTNCGYTF; DNA: TGTGCCTGGAGTCCGGACAGCTACACTAACTGTGGCTACACCTTC
size: .; V: TRBV20-1; D: .; J: TRBJ1-1; CDR3: CSAYTVNTEAFF; DNA: TGCAGTGCTTACACAGTAAACACTGAAGCTTTCTTT
size: many; V: TRBV5-1; D: TRBD1; J: TRBJ1-2; CDR3: CASSPNPDRGSGYTF; DNA: TGCGCCAGCAGCCCTAACCCGGACAGGGGAAGTGGCTACACCTTC
size: .; V: TRBV29-1; D: .; J: TRBJ2-3; CDR3: CSTPDAFGTDTQYF; DNA: TGCAGCACCCCGGACGCCTTTGGGACAGATACGCAGTATTTT